Below, one TCR beta chain is given with its context. Its matching antigen is unknown. The protocol was immunoSEQ multiplex PCR, while the TCRdb copy is restricted to in-frame clones and leaves out a portion. The sample lists around 97,000 clones, 84% occurring once. Trimming took 5 bases from V and 7 from J; bases not matched to a gene: 6. CDR3 length: 13 residues. CDR1 is SEHNR, CDR2 FQNEAQ, per germline (reference sequence). This sample stems from a study of T cell clones after liver transplantation. The wider study: A pre-transplant mixed lymphocyte reaction with TCRbeta sequencing defined graft-donor-reactive clones followed in post-transplant blood.

Study conclusions and caveats: In most of the 8 subjects, circulating graft-donor-reactive CD4 TCRbeta sequences fell significantly after transplant.

The TCR was taken from a human patient who received a liver transplant. Some T cells may originate from the graft donor. The source material was CD4+ T cells from blood, sampled approximately 50 months after liver transplant. This sequence joins TRBV7-9 and TRBJ1-2; 8 nucleotides match TRBD1. The DNA for the CDR3 is TGTGCCAGCAGCGCGGACAGGGCGTCTGGCTACACCTTC. As protein: CASSADRASGYTF.